This T cell receptor (beta chain) was found in a study of blood T cell repertoires in COVID-19. Across the study: There were acute and convalescent COVID-19 samples, and they came from the United States, Italy and Spain. Sample material is recorded as cDNA or gDNA derived from T cells, B-cell-depleted T cells, or PBMCs.

In the authors' methods: Reference gene primer amplification gave estimated nucleated cell counts. The table came from immunoSEQ multiplex PCR; TCRdb's copy has only in-frame clones and leaves some out. V, J and clone size are taken as reported in that table, and D and trimming were inferred from the DNA itself. The table records under 80,000 clones, 85% to 90% of them present only once. V was trimmed by 6 bases and J by 6 bases, leaving 11 bases between them. Germline V gives CDR1 MNHEY, CDR2 SVGAGI. The CDR3 spans 12 residues. V and J are TRBV6-5 and TRBJ1-1, with D possibly being TRBD1 (6 bases). Sequencing was performed on peripheral blood. This clonotype was obtained from a woman older than 75 with active COVID-19. The CDR3 is CASSHYRAEAFF. The CDR3 DNA follows: TGTGCCAGCAGCCATTACAGGGCTGAAGCTTTCTTT.